This passage covers 28 T cell receptor beta chains from one sample sequenced in a study of T-cell memory formation after mild COVID-19 (dated by TCRdb to about 2021). Receptor libraries were prepared by 5' RACE. TCRdb names Illumina NovaSeq 6000 as the instrument used. TCRdb handled the public reads itself, with Q25 trimming in fastp and clone calling in MiXCR, and kept productive beta chains. Entries that share a CDR3 protein sequence are merged under the most common genes and DNA. A total of some 300,000 distinct CDR3 sequences appear in this sample, roughly 20% of them only once. About 21% of the sample lies in the top ten. Sequenced: PBMCs or a T cell subset sorted from them (not recorded which). These receptors all stem from a man aged 18 to 30 who had mild COVID-19 (a few samples of this study predate the infection). The sample titles of this study are shuffled in the database, so cell type and time point are left out; the donor was told from shared clones.

The chain recombines TRBV6-2 or TRBV6-3 with TRBJ2-1, with TRBD2 as a possible D gene (6 bases). Germline CDR1 is MNHEY and CDR2 is SVGEGT. The V end was cut by 5 bases, the J end by 0 bases, with 11 bases between. The CDR3 consists of 15 residues. The CDR3 DNA is TGTGCCAGCAGTGTCCGGGGGAGCTCCTACAATGAGCAGTTCTTC. This translates into CASSVRGSSYNEQFF.

This clonotype has just a few counts. This chain joins TRBV24-1 and TRBJ2-1, with D unresolved. CDR1 KGHDR and CDR2 SFDVKD come from the germline V gene. CDR3 size: 14 residues. V lost 5 bases, J lost 10 bases, and 17 bases lay in between. The CDR3 nucleotides are TGTGCCACCAGTGTCGACGACTCCCTGGGGGAGCAGTTCTTC. Translation: CATSVDDSLGEQFF.

This clonotype occurred a few times. The gene calls are TRBV28 and TRBJ2-7, with a tentative D call TRBD1 (6 bases). CDR1 MDHEN and CDR2 SYDVKM come from the germline V gene. V was pared by 6 bases and J by 0 bases, with 15 bases between. This CDR3 region has 15 residues. The CDR3 DNA is TGTGCCAGCAGACTTGACAGGCTAAGCTCCTACGAGCAGTACGTC. Encoded protein: CASRLDRLSSYEQYV.

This clonotype was recorded a few times. The CDR3 here is CASSYFPPPATATYEQYF. CDR3 coding DNA: TGTGCCAGCAGTTACTTTCCCCCTCCTGCGACAGCGACCTACGAGCAGTACTTC. The chain couples TRBV6-2 or TRBV6-3 to TRBJ2-7; D might be TRBD1 (5 bases). The germline CDR1 and CDR2 sequences are MNHEY and SVGEGT. Between the trimmed V and J ends, which lost 1 base and 2 bases, there was a span of 21 bases. The CDR3 extends over 18 amino acids.

The chain employs TRBV7-9 and TRBJ2-7; D remains unclear. The V gene's germline CDR1 is SEHNR and CDR2 FQNEAQ (reference sequence). With 4 bases removed from V and 0 bases from J, the gap between germline ends came to 7 bases. The length of the CDR3 is 13 residues. The CDR3 DNA sequence: TGTGCCAGCAGCTACAGAGACTCCTACGAGCAGTACTTC. Protein product: CASSYRDSYEQYF. The full variable domain, in which reference TRBV7-9 and TRBJ2-7 provide the parts outside the CDR3, is DTGVSQNPRHKITKRGQNVTFRCDPISEHNRLYWYRQTLGQGPEFLTYFQNEAQLEKSRLLSDRFSAERPKGSFSTLEIQRTEQGDSAMYLCASSYRDSYEQYFGPGTRLTVT.

This clonotype was seen a single time. The CDR3 DNA reads TGTGCCACCGGCCGACAGGGGGTCACAGATACGCAGTATTTT. This codes for CATGRQGVTDTQYF. The chain combines TRBV15 with TRBJ2-3; 9 bases line up with TRBD1. The germline CDR1 and CDR2 sequences are LNHNV and YYDKDF (reference sequence). J lost 2 bases, V lost 8 bases, and 5 bases had no gene match. CDR3 size: 14 residues.

This clonotype was counted a few times. The chain couples TRBV7-9 to TRBJ2-5; 8 nucleotides align to TRBD2. Trimming cost V 8 bases and J 4 bases; bases outside gene matches: 9. The CDR3 is made up of 14 amino acids. CDR1 SEHNR and CDR2 FQNEAQ come from the germline V gene (reference sequence). In DNA, the CDR3 is TGTGCCAGCGACCTCGGGAGGGGTCGAGAGACCCAGTACTTC. Its translation: CASDLGRGRETQYF.

This clonotype occurred a few times. The gene calls are TRBV5-1 and TRBJ2-2, with 11 positions matching TRBD2. Germline-derived CDR1 and CDR2 are SGHRS and YFSETQ. The CDR3 is 16 amino acids. Unmatched junction bases numbered 9, after V lost 5 bases and J lost 6 bases. CDR3 DNA sequence: TGCGCCAGCAGTAGTGGGACTAGCGGCGCGCCCGGGGAGCTGTTTTTT. It yields the protein CASSSGTSGAPGELFF.

This clonotype came up a few times. J is TRBJ2-5 and V is TRBV5-1; 8 bases line up with TRBD2. The J segment lost 6 bases and the V segment lost 6 bases, leaving 16 bases of the junction unmatched. The germline V gene has CDR1 SGHRS and CDR2 YFSETQ. This CDR3 is built from 16 residues. CDR3 coding DNA: TGCGCCAGCACCCAGGGTGGGTCAGCGGGGGAACAGACCCAGTACTTC. Translation: CASTQGGSAGEQTQYF.

This clonotype was seen only a few times. V usage is TRBV11-2 and J usage is TRBJ2-5; 10 positions match TRBD2. The CDR3 runs 17 residues. Trimming took 3 bases from V and 1 from J; bases not matched to a gene: 8. Germline V lookup: CDR1 SGHAT, CDR2 FQNNGV. CDR3 DNA: TGTGCCAGCAGCTTCGGGGGGCTAGCGGGGGTCCAAGAGACCCAGTACTTC. Its protein is CASSFGGLAGVQETQYF.

In this sample, this clonotype turned up a few times. This rearrangement joins TRBV10-2 to TRBJ2-3, with 8 bases aligning to TRBD1. Germline values: CDR1 WSHSY, CDR2 SAAADI. Trimming took 4 bases from V and 3 from J; bases not matched to a gene: 9. The CDR3 is made up of 16 amino acids. The CDR3 region is CASSAPDRDGTDTQYF. The CDR3 nucleotides are TGCGCCAGCAGTGCCCCGGACAGGGATGGTACAGATACGCAGTATTTT.

V and J are TRBV11-2 and TRBJ1-4; no clear D. From germline, CDR1 is SGHAT and CDR2 FQNNGV. This CDR3 has 16 residues. V lost 2 bases and J 6 bases, leaving 16 bases between the germline ends. Here the CDR3 DNA reads TGTGCCAGCAGCTTAAACGGGCCTGGGCCTGATGAAAAACTGTTTTTT. Translated, it gives CASSLNGPGPDEKLFF.

The J gene is TRBJ1-1, the V gene TRBV15; the D gene is possibly TRBD1 (6 bases). V dropped 0 bases and J dropped 11 bases, with 16 bases sitting between them. The CDR3 contains 14 residues. Germline loops: CDR1 LNHNV, CDR2 YYDKDF (reference sequence). CDR3 in DNA: TGTGCCACCAGCAGAGACCGACAGGTGTTCGGGGCTTTCTTT. This codes for CATSRDRQVFGAFF. Using reference TRBV15 and TRBJ1-1 for the parts outside the CDR3, the full variable domain is DAMVIQNPRYQVTQFGKPVTLSCSQTLNHNVMYWYQQKSSQAPKLLFHYYDKDFNNEADTPDNFQSRRPNTSFCFLDIRSPGLGDTAMYLCATSRDRQVFGAFFGQGTRLTVV.

There are a few counts of this clonotype. This rearrangement joins TRBV20-1 to TRBJ2-4, with TRBD1 identical over 10 bases. Germline lookup yields CDR1 DFQATT and CDR2 SNEGSKA (reference sequence). V lost 5 bases and J lost 6; bases outside the gene matches: 10. The CDR3 has 15 amino acids. CDR3 region: CSAAKTGTGVNIQYF. In DNA form, the CDR3 reads TGCAGTGCTGCTAAGACCGGGACAGGGGTAAACATTCAGTACTTC.

This rearrangement joins TRBV7-2 to TRBJ2-5; D possibly corresponds to TRBD2 (6 bases). Trimming removed 5 bases from V and 5 bases from J, with 15 bases in between. CDR1 SGHTA and CDR2 FQGNSA come from the germline V gene. This CDR3 has 14 residues. CDR3 sequence: CASSPGGAGETQYF. The DNA of the CDR3 is TGTGCCAGCAGCCCCGGTGGGGCGGGGGAGACCCAGTACTTC.

The chain employs TRBV6-1 and TRBJ1-2, with 9 bases aligning to TRBD1. The CDR3 totals 13 residues. Trimming took 6 bases from V and 8 from J; bases not matched to a gene: 7. Germline CDR1 reads MNHNS; CDR2 reads SASEGT. CDR3 DNA: TGTGCCAGCAGCATTCGACAGGGGGGCGGCTACACCTTC. Protein: CASSIRQGGGYTF.

V gene TRBV6-5 combines with J gene TRBJ2-1; TRBD2 might be the D (5 bases). The germline V gene encodes CDR1 MNHEY and CDR2 SVGAGI. V gave up 2 bases and J gave up 6 bases, with 11 bases separating them. This CDR3 comprises 14 residues. The CDR3 DNA is TGTGCCAGCAGTTACCGGGGAACTCGCAATGAGCAGTTCTTC. Encoded protein: CASSYRGTRNEQFF.

This clonotype was found a few times. The gene calls are TRBV6-5 and TRBJ2-2; D remains unclear. Per germline, CDR1 MNHEY and CDR2 SVGAGI. The V and J ends lost 0 bases and 0 bases respectively, with 8 bases between them. This CDR3 has 16 amino acids. The CDR3 coding sequence is TGTGCCAGCAGTTACTCCGGGCACACGAACACCGGGGAGCTGTTTTTT. Amino acids: CASSYSGHTNTGELFF.

In this sample, this clonotype turned up a few times. The chain carries TRBV7-3 and TRBJ2-1; 9 positions match TRBD2. After removal of 2 bases from V and 5 bases from J, the junction contained 7 bases not matched to a gene. CDR3 size: 16 residues. Germline V gives CDR1 SGHTA, CDR2 FQGTGA. CDR3 loop: CASSLRAGGLNNEQFF. CDR3 bases: TGTGCCAGCAGCTTACGAGCGGGGGGATTAAACAATGAGCAGTTCTTC.

V gene TRBV5-1 combines with J gene TRBJ2-3; TRBD2 agrees at 9 bases. Losses at the gene ends were 1 base for V and 1 base for J; bases not matched to a gene: 4. Per germline, CDR1 SGHRS and CDR2 YFSETQ. The CDR3 contains 16 residues. The CDR3 loop is CASSLTPSGGTDTQYF. The CDR3 DNA reads as TGCGCCAGCAGCTTGACCCCTAGCGGGGGCACAGATACGCAGTATTTT.

The genes are TRBV12-3 or TRBV12-4 and TRBJ2-7, with 9 bases that match TRBD1. V lost 5 bases to trimming and J lost 6 bases; unmatched junction nucleotides: 8. The CDR3 length is 14 residues. Here the CDR3 DNA reads TGTGCCAGCAGTCACGGGACAGGGCTCTCCGAGCAGTACGTC. Protein product: CASSHGTGLSEQYV.

In this sample, this clonotype turned up many times. The DNA of the CDR3 is TGCGCCAGCAGCTTGAAGGGCACAGATACGCAGTATTTT. The encoded protein is CASSLKGTDTQYF. The V call is TRBV5-1, the J call TRBJ2-3; D call uncertain. V was clipped by 1 base and J by 1 base, with 4 bases between them. The CDR3 runs 13 residues. The V gene's germline CDR1 is SGHRS and CDR2 YFSETQ.

V gene TRBV6-2 or TRBV6-3 combines with J gene TRBJ2-2, with D hard to call. The CDR3 loop spans 14 amino acids. V lost 7 bases and J lost 2, with 11 bases in between. The V gene's germline CDR1 is MNHEY and CDR2 SVGEGT. The CDR3 nucleotides read TGTGCCAGCACTGTGGGCCTAAACACCGGGGAGCTGTTTTTT. This translates into CASTVGLNTGELFF.

The chain couples TRBV5-1 to TRBJ2-3; 16 bases match TRBD2. CDR1 is SGHRS, CDR2 YFSETQ, per germline. J gave up 3 bases and V 3 bases, and 4 bases lay outside the gene matches. This CDR3 comprises 17 residues. The CDR3 DNA sequence: TGCGCCAGCAGCTCCGGGACTAGCGGGGGGGTAACAGATACGCAGTATTTT. This gives the protein CASSSGTSGGVTDTQYF.

This clonotype was seen once. The chain carries TRBV6-2 or TRBV6-3 and TRBJ2-5, with D tentatively TRBD1 (6 bases). In germline, CDR1 is MNHEY, CDR2 SVGEGT. The V gene lost 6 bases and the J gene lost 2 bases, with 25 bases spanning the gap. The CDR3 runs 18 residues. CDR3 in amino acids: CASSWPSQGAYRQETQYF. CDR3 nucleotide sequence: TGTGCCAGCAGCTGGCCCTCACAGGGAGCCTACAGACAAGAGACCCAGTACTTC.

This clonotype was picked up a small number of times. The V gene is TRBV7-2, the J gene TRBJ2-5; D is perhaps TRBD1 or TRBD2 (6 bases each). The V gene's germline CDR1 is SGHTA and CDR2 FQGNSA. CDR3 length: 17 amino acids. The V end was cut by 1 base, the J end by 4 bases, with 19 bases between. The CDR3 DNA sequence: TGTGCCAGCAGCTTAGAGTATTGGAGGGGGGTAGGAGAGACCCAGTACTTC. It yields the protein CASSLEYWRGVGETQYF.

The gene calls are TRBV29-1 and TRBJ2-3; a weak D match, TRBD1 (5 bases). Germline assignment: CDR1 SQVTM and CDR2 ANQGSEA. V was trimmed by 4 bases and J by 2 bases, leaving 13 bases between them. The CDR3 loop spans 14 amino acids. The CDR3 bases are TGCAGCGTTGTTAGGGGCGCCTTCACAGATACGCAGTATTTT. This codes for CSVVRGAFTDTQYF.

The V call is TRBV12-3 or TRBV12-4, the J call TRBJ1-5; 10 bases are shared with TRBD1. J gave up 3 bases and V 7 bases, and 6 bases lay outside the gene matches. CDR3 length: 15 residues. CDR3 DNA: TGTGCCAGCACCAGGACAGGGGGGATCAATCAGCCCCAGCATTTT. Encoded protein: CASTRTGGINQPQHF.